This is a list of T cell receptor beta chains from one sample in a study of post-analysis software for immune sequencing data. TCRdb analysed the PCR reads with MiXCR anew, one entry per CDR3 protein. Of a few hundred thousand distinct CDR3 sequences in the sample, around a third were seen once. The sequencing input was blood. The receptors shown here come from a girl aged 5-17 years with multiple sclerosis. CDR3s include the opening cysteine and the closing phenylalanine or tryptophan. The D gene is left open where the match is weak. For some rows the clone size is stated as once, few or many, or as a class when expanded; others skip it.

abundance	d_gene	j_gene	v_gene	CDR3nt	CDR3aa
.	.	TRBJ1-1	TRBV27	TGTGCCAGCAGCCAACGTGGGGGCTTCGGGAACACTGAAGCTTTCTTT	CASSQRGGFGNTEAFF
.	TRBD1	TRBJ1-4	TRBV18	TGTGCCAGCTCACAGGACAGGGCGGATGAAAAACTGTTTTTT	CASSQDRADEKLFF
.	.	TRBJ1-5	TRBV20-1	TGCAGTGCTAGCAGGGTTAATCAGCCCCAGCATTTT	CSASRVNQPQHF
few	.	TRBJ2-1	TRBV20-1	TGCAGTGCTAGTAGGGGCGTGGGACGTCTAAGCTCCTACAATGAGCAGTTCTTC	CSASRGVGRLSSYNEQFF
.	.	TRBJ1-6	TRBV6-6	TGTGCCGGCAGTCTCCAGGGGACTAATTCACCCCTCCACTTT	CAGSLQGTNSPLHF
.	.	TRBJ1-6	TRBV7-2	TGTGCCAGCAGCTCCTCCGGGAACTCCTATAATTCACCCCTCCACTTT	CASSSSGNSYNSPLHF
.	.	TRBJ2-3	TRBV20-1	TGCAGTGCTAGATCGGACGACTCGCAGTATTTT	CSARSDDSQYF
few	TRBD1	TRBJ1-5	TRBV7-8	TGTGCCAGCAGCCAGGATCCCGGGACAGGGTTCGGCCAGCCCCAGCATTTT	CASSQDPGTGFGQPQHF
.	.	TRBJ1-1	TRBV6-5	TGTGCCAGCAGAAAGGCAGCAGTAAACACTGAAGCTTTCTTT	CASRKAAVNTEAFF
few	TRBD1	TRBJ2-5	TRBV7-9	TGTGCCAGCAGCTTAGGGGGACAGGGGCAAGAGACCCAGTACTTC	CASSLGGQGQETQYF
.	TRBD1	TRBJ2-3	TRBV2	TGTGCCAGCAGTGAAAGCCAGGGGGGCACAGATACGCAGTATTTT	CASSESQGGTDTQYF
.	.	TRBJ2-4	TRBV27	TGTGCCAGCAGTTCAGCCCCTCGCAGAAGCAAAAACATTCAGTACTTC	CASSSAPRRSKNIQYF
.	TRBD2	TRBJ2-1	TRBV12-3/TRBV12-4	TGTGCCAGCAGCCTCATTAAGCGGGGGGGCCGAAATGAGCAGTTCTTC	CASSLIKRGGRNEQFF
few	.	TRBJ1-1	TRBV4-2	TGTGCCAGCAGCCCCCCGGAGGGGCCGGGTGAAGCTTTCTTT	CASSPPEGPGEAFF
.	.	TRBJ2-7	TRBV5-1	TGCGCCAGCAGCTTGGCCCCGGACGGCACCTACGAGCAGTACTTC	CASSLAPDGTYEQYF
many	.	TRBJ2-5	TRBV4-1	TGCGCCAGCAGCCAAGTTAAGGGAGAGACCCAGTACTTC	CASSQVKGETQYF
once	.	TRBJ2-7	TRBV29-1	TGCAGCGTTGAGGTAGGGCAGGGAGGTCCGGAGCAGTACTTC	CSVEVGQGGPEQYF
.	.	TRBJ2-7	TRBV6-5	TGTGCCAGCAGTTACTGGAGGGATACCTACGAGCAGTACTTC	CASSYWRDTYEQYF
.	.	TRBJ1-2	TRBV7-2	TGTGCCAGCAACACTAGGGTGGGCGGTGGTGGGGTTGGCTACACCTTC	CASNTRVGGGGVGYTF
few	.	TRBJ1-4	TRBV20-1	TGCAGTGCTAGGAACCCTTCGGGTCTGGAACGGTTTTTT	CSARNPSGLERFF
few	.	TRBJ2-1	TRBV20-1	TGCAGTGCTTTATGGGGGGGCCGCAATGAGCAGTTCTTC	CSALWGGRNEQFF
.	TRBD1	TRBJ1-4	TRBV4-3	TGCGCCAGCAGCCTCATGGGGACAGCGAATGAAAAACTGTTTTTT	CASSLMGTANEKLFF
.	.	TRBJ1-2	TRBV12-3/TRBV12-4	TGTGCCAGCAGCCAACGGATCTATGGCTACACCTTC	CASSQRIYGYTF
.	.	TRBJ2-2	TRBV7-2	TGTGCCAGCAGCCCGGCTACGGGGAGTTACGGGGAGCTGTTTTTT	CASSPATGSYGELFF
.	.	TRBJ2-7	TRBV9	TGTGCCAGCAGCGTCGGCCCTAAACCCCCAGGGTACTTC	CASSVGPKPPGYF
few	TRBD2	TRBJ2-7	TRBV11-2	TGTGCCAGCAGCTTAGACGGATTGGCCCCAGCGGGGGGTTCTTACGAGCAGTACTTC	CASSLDGLAPAGGSYEQYF
.	.	TRBJ2-3	TRBV4-1	TGCGCCAGCAGCCAAGCGATCACAGATACGCAGTATTTT	CASSQAITDTQYF
.	.	TRBJ2-1	TRBV24-1	TGTGCCACCAGTGATTCCAAATACAATGAGCAGTTCTTC	CATSDSKYNEQFF
.	.	TRBJ2-5	TRBV12-3/TRBV12-4	TGTGCCAGCAGATCTTTTGGGGGGTCCCAAGAGACCCAGTACTTC	CASRSFGGSQETQYF
few	TRBD2	TRBJ2-3	TRBV20-1	TGCAGTGCTGACGCTCTAGCGGGGCAGTACACAGATACGCAGTATTTT	CSADALAGQYTDTQYF
few	.	TRBJ2-3	TRBV20-1	TGCAGTGCGGGGCCCCGAAATACGCAGTATTTT	CSAGPRNTQYF
.	.	TRBJ2-3	TRBV7-2	TGTGCCAGCAGCCGACAGGCGGACGATACGCAGTATTTT	CASSRQADDTQYF
.	.	TRBJ2-7	TRBV11-2	TGTGCCAGCAGCTCCGCCAACTACGAGCAGTACTTC	CASSSANYEQYF
once	.	TRBJ1-6	TRBV2	TGTGCCAGCAAGCCCAATGGGGGGAGGTCACCCCTCCACTTT	CASKPNGGRSPLHF
few	.	TRBJ2-7	TRBV28	TGTGCCAGCAGTTTATATAGGGATCCCCCCTACGAGCAGTACTTC	CASSLYRDPPYEQYF
.	TRBD2	TRBJ2-7	TRBV5-1	TGCACCAGCAGCTTGGAAACTAGCGGGGGATCCTACGAGCAGTACTTC	CTSSLETSGGSYEQYF
few	TRBD1	TRBJ2-3	TRBV10-3	TGTGCCATCAGTGGGGACAGTCGGGGCACAGATACGCAGTATTTT	CAISGDSRGTDTQYF
few	TRBD2	TRBJ2-3	TRBV7-3	TGTGCCAGCAGCATCCAAGCGGGGGGGGCGGATACGCAGTATTTT	CASSIQAGGADTQYF
.	.	TRBJ1-6	TRBV11-2	TGTGCCAGCAGCTTAGATGGGGGAGGAGATTCACCCCTCCACTTT	CASSLDGGGDSPLHF
.	.	TRBJ2-7	TRBV20-1	TGCAGTGCTAGAAAACGGGGGAAATACGAGCAGTACTTC	CSARKRGKYEQYF
.	.	TRBJ2-7	TRBV5-1	TGCGCCAGCAGCAGAGAGGCAACCCTCGAGCAGTACTTC	CASSREATLEQYF
.	.	TRBJ2-1	TRBV12-3/TRBV12-4	TGTGCCAGCAGTTCTCAGTTAGGAGGGTACAATGAGCAGTTCTTC	CASSSQLGGYNEQFF